These 19 T cell receptor beta chains share one sample of origin, sequenced in a study of cytomegalovirus exposure and HLA in healthy donors. PCR amplification relied on 60 Vbeta primers (plus 13 Jbeta primers). Only in-frame clones appear in the TCRdb table, and some are missing; sequencing was by immunoSEQ multiplex PCR. The table includes 150,000 to 200,000 clones, around 79% detected once. Source material: PBMCs. The receptors were sampled from a man aged 40-55 years in good health and CMV-seropositive.

For this clone: This same CDR3 is encoded by further DNA sequences in the sample. The CDR3 sequence: CASRDRGYEQYF. The CDR3 DNA reads TGTGCCAGCCGGGACAGGGGGTACGAGCAGTACTTC. J is TRBJ2-7 and V is TRBV2; 11 bases are a match to TRBD1. Germline trimming cut 8 bases from V and 4 bases from J; bases unmatched to any gene: 1. The CDR3 covers 12 residues. Germline-derived CDR1 and CDR2 are SNHLY and FYNNEI.

This clone has a handful of counts. V gene TRBV19 combines with J gene TRBJ1-5; TRBD1 is a possible D gene (6 bases). Germline values: CDR1 LNHDA, CDR2 SQIVND (reference sequence). V was shortened by 5 bases and J by 7 bases, with 12 bases between the two germline ends. This CDR3 contains 13 residues. CDR3 DNA sequence: TGTGCCAGTAGTCTACAGGGTGGGCAGCCCCAGCATTTT. Residues: CASSLQGGQPQHF.

The J gene is TRBJ1-1, the V gene TRBV14, with TRBD1 as a possible D gene (5 bases). Germline V gives CDR1 SGHDN, CDR2 FVKESK. Deletions cut 4 bases from V and 5 bases from J, with 14 bases between. The CDR3 covers 14 residues. The CDR3 protein is CASSPFGGRTEAFF. CDR3 in DNA: TGTGCCAGCAGCCCCTTCGGGGGGAGAACTGAAGCTTTCTTT.

The rearrangement joins TRBV19 to TRBJ2-3, with 7 bases that match TRBD1. Germline V gives CDR1 LNHDA, CDR2 SQIVND (reference sequence). V was clipped by 8 bases and J by 1 base; unmatched bases: 3. The CDR3 loop spans 13 amino acids. The CDR3 nucleotides are TGTGCCAGTTCCGGGACAGGCACAGATACGCAGTATTTT. This codes for CASSGTGTDTQYF.

V gene TRBV27 combines with J gene TRBJ1-2; D possibly corresponds to TRBD1 (6 bases). CDR1 is MNHEY and CDR2 is SMNVEV in the germline V gene (reference sequence). The CDR3 consists of 13 residues. Deletions cut 2 bases from V and 8 bases from J, with 12 bases between. The CDR3 DNA is TGTGCCAGCAGTTTAGGGGGGGCGAAGGGCTACACCTTC. This gives the protein CASSLGGAKGYTF.

V gene TRBV28 combines with J gene TRBJ1-1; D remains ambiguous. Germline V gene sequence: CDR1 MDHEN, CDR2 SYDVKM. The V end was cut by 4 bases, the J end by 5 bases, with 8 bases between. This CDR3 has 12 amino acids. The DNA of the CDR3 is TGTGCCAGCAGTTGGGCGTTGACTGAAGCTTTCTTT. Translated: CASSWALTEAFF.

This sequence joins TRBV11-2 and TRBJ1-1; TRBD1 matches 7 bases. The trim removed 5 bases at V and 1 base at J, leaving 7 bases unmatched. The CDR3 is 15 amino acids. CDR1 and CDR2 (germline): SGHAT, FQNNGV. The CDR3 region is CASSLLTGKNTEAFF. The CDR3 DNA reads TGTGCCAGCAGCCTACTGACAGGGAAGAACACTGAAGCTTTCTTT.

This clone was counted only a few times. CDR3 DNA sequence: TGTGCCAGCAGCTTCCCCCCGGCAGATACGCAGTATTTT. Translating it yields CASSFPPADTQYF. The J gene is TRBJ2-3, the V gene TRBV7-6, with unresolved D. Germline V gene lookup returns CDR1 SGHVS and CDR2 FNYEAQ. This CDR3 is 13 amino acids long. V was cut by 3 bases and J by 4 bases, with 8 bases left in between.

As to this clone: A junction end diverges from the germline sequence, so it may reflect a read error. This chain joins TRBV2 and TRBJ2-7, with D tentatively TRBD1 (6 bases). This CDR3 has 15 residues. Germline V lookup: CDR1 SNHLY, CDR2 FYNNEI. CDR3 DNA sequence: TGTGCCAGCAGTGACGGGACACACGGACCCTACGGGCAGTACTTC. Its translation: CASSDGTHGPYGQYF. The whole variable domain, filled in from reference TRBV2 and TRBJ2-7, reads EPEVTQTPSHQVTQMGQEVILRCVPISNHLYFYWYRQILGQKVEFLVSFYNNEISEKSEIFDDQFSVERPDGSNFTLKIRSTKLEDSAMYFCASSDGTHGPYGQYFGPGTRLTVT.

This clone was counted a single time. The chain is built from TRBV27 and TRBJ2-1, with TRBD2 identical over 13 bases. The length of the CDR3 is 17 residues. J lost 0 bases, V lost 6 bases, and 5 bases had no gene match. The V gene's germline CDR1 is MNHEY and CDR2 SMNVEV (reference sequence). CDR3 amino acids: CASRMGLAGSSYNEQFF. The CDR3 DNA reads TGTGCCAGCAGGATGGGACTAGCGGGAAGCTCCTACAATGAGCAGTTCTTC.

This clone came up a few times. The gene calls are TRBV2 and TRBJ2-5; a possible D gene is TRBD2 (6 bases). The V gene's germline CDR1 is SNHLY and CDR2 FYNNEI. The CDR3 covers 14 residues. V was trimmed by 6 bases and J by 5 bases, leaving 16 bases between them. CDR3 amino acids: CASSTLGGRETQYF. The CDR3 DNA reads as TGTGCCAGCAGCACCTTGGGGGGACGGGAGACCCAGTACTTC.

V gene TRBV28 combines with J gene TRBJ1-5; possibly TRBD1 for D (5 bases). Germline V lookup: CDR1 MDHEN, CDR2 SYDVKM. The CDR3 totals 13 residues. V lost 8 bases and J lost 2, with 10 bases in between. CDR3 protein: CASGDFRNQPQHF. The CDR3 DNA sequence: TGTGCCAGCGGGGACTTTCGCAATCAGCCCCAGCATTTT. The full variable domain, with the rest looked up from reference TRBV28 and TRBJ1-5, is DVKVTQSSRYLVKRTGEKVFLECVQDMDHENMFWYRQDPGLGLRLIYFSYDVKMKEKGDIPEGYSVSREKKERFSLILESASTNQTSMYLCASGDFRNQPQHFGDGTRLSIL.

To note about this clone: At one boundary the junction diverges from the germline segment, which might be a read error. The chain links TRBV7-7 to TRBJ2-7; TRBD1 agrees at 8 bases. The CDR3 consists of 14 residues. CDR1 SSHAT and CDR2 FNYEAQ come from the germline V gene (reference sequence). CDR3 DNA: TGTGCTAGCAGCTCCGGGACAGGCCACTGCGAGCAGTACTTC. Residues: CASSSGTGHCEQYF.

The chain employs TRBV28 and TRBJ2-1; 12 bases are a match to TRBD2. The CDR3 is 15 residues long. Looked up from germline, CDR1 is MDHEN and CDR2 is SYDVKM. With V trimmed by 6 bases and J by 6 bases, 6 bases remained unmatched. The CDR3 protein is CASRTSGRSANEQFF. The CDR3, as DNA: TGTGCCAGCAGGACTAGCGGGAGATCGGCCAATGAGCAGTTCTTC.

This chain joins TRBV28 and TRBJ2-1; 9 nucleotides align to TRBD1. CDR3 length: 15 amino acids. Germline V gene sequence: CDR1 MDHEN, CDR2 SYDVKM. The V and J ends lost 9 bases and 9 bases, in that order; junction bases with no gene match: 15. The CDR3 DNA follows: TGTGCCAGTCTCAGAGGGGACAGGGCGAATGGTGAGCAGTTCTTC. Translating it yields CASLRGDRANGEQFF.

This chain joins TRBV29-1 and TRBJ2-3; TRBD2 might be the D (6 bases). The CDR3 sequence is 12 residues long. The V end was cut by 5 bases, the J end by 0 bases, with 6 bases between. Germline CDR1 is SQVTM and CDR2 is ANQGSEA. The CDR3 sequence: CSVSGSTDTQYF. The CDR3 bases are TGCAGCGTTAGCGGGAGCACAGATACGCAGTATTTT.

The V call is TRBV19, the J call TRBJ1-5; 8 positions match TRBD1. The length of the CDR3 is 16 residues. In germline, CDR1 is LNHDA, CDR2 SQIVND (reference sequence). The J segment lost 4 bases and the V segment lost 4 bases, leaving 9 bases of the junction unmatched. This chain's CDR3 is CASSTRTGKWNQPQHF. DNA of the CDR3: TGTGCCAGTAGTACTCGGACAGGGAAATGGAATCAGCCCCAGCATTTT.

The genes are TRBV12-5 and TRBJ2-1, with D perhaps TRBD2 (7 bases). The ends were cut back, 4 bases at V and 3 bases at J, with 16 bases in the middle. The germline V gene has CDR1 LGHNT and CDR2 FRNRAP. The CDR3 extends over 16 amino acids. For the CDR3, the DNA is TGTGCTAGTGGTTCCGGGGGGCCATCGAACTACAATGAGCAGTTCTTC. Translation gives CASGSGGPSNYNEQFF.

V and J are TRBV19 and TRBJ2-2; maybe TRBD2 (6 bases). V was trimmed by 3 bases and J by 6 bases, leaving 20 bases between them. CDR3 length: 17 amino acids. Germline assignment: CDR1 LNHDA and CDR2 SQIVND (reference sequence). The CDR3 DNA is TGTGCCAGTAGTATGCGGGGCCGGGGGAACCCAGCCGGGGAGCTGTTTTTT. Translating it yields CASSMRGRGNPAGELFF.